Presented here are 31 T cell receptor beta chains from one specimen sequenced in a study of monozygotic twins with inflammatory bowel disease. From the 5' RACE reads, TCRdb lists one entry per CDR3 protein and no DNA. The sample table includes around 400,000 distinct CDR3 sequences. The source material was blood. Receptors originate from a human donor with ulcerative colitis or Crohn's disease, or a healthy co-twin of an affected twin (not recorded which).

J is TRBJ2-1 and V is TRBV20-1; with no DNA, the TCRdb D assignment of TRBD2 cannot be verified. The CDR3 contains 14 residues. In germline, CDR1 is DFQATT, CDR2 SNEGSKA (reference sequence). CDR3 sequence: CSASSGSSYNEQFF.

The chain recombines TRBV14 with TRBJ2-1; the TCRdb D gene call, TRBD2, has no DNA to confirm it. The CDR3 length is 14 residues. The germline CDR1 and CDR2 sequences are SGHDN and FVKESK. CDR3: CASSQGLANNEQFF.

The V gene is TRBV6-5, the J gene TRBJ1-4; without DNA, the TCRdb call of TRBD1 cannot be checked. The CDR3 extends over 16 amino acids. Germline V CDR1 and CDR2: MNHEY, SVGAGI. CDR3 residues: CASSYSTPGANEKLFF.

The CDR3 reads CASSRGWDEKLFF. This rearrangement joins TRBV12-3 or TRBV12-4 to TRBJ1-4. The CDR3 is made up of 13 amino acids.

The J gene is TRBJ1-3, the V gene TRBV4-1; as DNA is missing, the TRBD1 call by TCRdb cannot be tested. Germline CDR1 MGHRA, CDR2 YSYEKL. The CDR3 contains 13 residues. The chain's CDR3 is CASSRWPPDTIYF.

The genes are TRBV20-1 and TRBJ1-5; TCRdb calls TRBD1, which cannot be checked without DNA. CDR1 and CDR2 from the germline V gene are DFQATT and SNEGSKA (reference sequence). This CDR3 region has 16 residues. The CDR3 loop is CSASGDRGLSNQPQHF.

The chain has TRBV5-1 and TRBJ2-2; checking the TCRdb D call of TRBD2 is not possible without DNA. The length of the CDR3 is 16 residues. Germline V CDR1 and CDR2: SGHRS, YFSETQ. The CDR3 protein is CASSLVVSGNTGELFF.

The CDR3 loop reads CSAWGGGTDTQYF. The rearrangement links TRBV20-1 to TRBJ2-3; TCRdb reports TRBD1, a call that lacks DNA to check it against. The CDR3 consists of 13 residues. Germline lookup yields CDR1 DFQATT and CDR2 SNEGSKA (reference sequence).

The rearrangement joins TRBV5-1 to TRBJ2-3; TCRdb lists TRBD1, though no DNA is available to test this call. The CDR3 has 15 amino acids. Germline CDR1 reads SGHRS; CDR2 reads YFSETQ. Here the CDR3 reads CASSPLGASTDTQYF.

The rearrangement uses TRBV24-1 and TRBJ1-5; TCRdb's D call, TRBD1, is unchecked because there is no DNA. Germline CDR1 is KGHDR and CDR2 is SFDVKD. The CDR3 extends over 14 amino acids. CDR3 residues: CATSDGGSDQPQHF.

V is TRBV7-9 and J is TRBJ2-7. CDR3 size: 15 residues. Germline V gene lookup returns CDR1 SEHNR and CDR2 FQNEAQ (reference sequence). CDR3 sequence: CASSLVERSSYEQYF.

This chain uses TRBV10-3 with TRBJ1-1. The CDR3 covers 13 residues. Germline V gene sequence: CDR1 ENHRY, CDR2 SYGVKD. The CDR3 loop reads CAISDDPSSPSFF.

The rearrangement joins TRBV5-6 to TRBJ2-7; the TCRdb call, TRBD1, lacks DNA for checking. The V gene's germline CDR1 is SGHDT and CDR2 YYEEEE. The CDR3 has 14 residues. This CDR3 is CASSSRGHRHEQYF.

The V call is TRBV12-3 or TRBV12-4, the J call TRBJ1-5. This CDR3 contains 13 residues. The CDR3 protein is CASSPRPDQPQHF.

J is TRBJ2-5 and V is TRBV6-1; TCRdb proposes TRBD1, but this gene call is untestable without DNA. The CDR3 has 15 residues. Germline CDR1 and CDR2: MNHNS and SASEGT. This CDR3 is CASRLGQGAGETQYF.

This chain uses TRBV29-1 with TRBJ2-7; the TCRdb D gene call, TRBD2, has no DNA to confirm it. The CDR3 spans 14 residues. The germline V gene has CDR1 SQVTM and CDR2 ANQGSEA. The CDR3 loop reads CSVEYTSGRAEQYF.

V usage is TRBV3-1 and J usage is TRBJ2-5; TCRdb's D call of TRBD1 is untestable without DNA. Germline-derived CDR1 and CDR2 are LGHDT and YNNKEL (reference sequence). The CDR3 spans 15 residues. The CDR3 here is CASSLGTYPKETQYF.

The rearrangement joins TRBV5-1 to TRBJ1-1. This CDR3 region has 14 residues. Germline lookup yields CDR1 SGHRS and CDR2 YFSETQ. The CDR3 reads CASSLIAENTEAFF.

The V call is TRBV20-1, the J call TRBJ2-2; checking the TCRdb D call of TRBD1 is not possible without DNA. CDR3 length: 14 residues. Per the germline V gene, CDR1 is DFQATT and CDR2 is SNEGSKA (reference sequence). The CDR3 is CSADRGANTGELFF.

The genes are TRBV6-1 and TRBJ1-5; absent DNA, TCRdb's TRBD1 call cannot be checked. The CDR3 loop spans 15 amino acids. CDR1 MNHNS and CDR2 SASEGT come from the germline V gene. The CDR3: CASSSTGYSNQPQHF.

V and J are TRBV18 and TRBJ1-2; without DNA, the TCRdb call of TRBD1 cannot be checked. Germline CDR1 and CDR2: KGHSH and LQKENI. CDR3 length equals 13 residues. CDR3 residues: CASSPDRYYGYTF.

The V and J genes are TRBV9 and TRBJ2-3; with no DNA, the TCRdb D assignment of TRBD2 cannot be verified. Per germline, CDR1 SGDLS and CDR2 YYNGEE. This CDR3 is built from 16 residues. The CDR3 is CASSVPPSGGRDTQYF. Filled out from reference TRBV9 and TRBJ2-3, the complete variable domain reads DSGVTQTPKHLITATGQRVTLRCSPRSGDLSVYWYQQSLDQGLQFLIQYYNGEERAKGNILERFSAQQFPDLHSELNLSSLELGDSALYFCASSVPPSGGRDTQYFGPGTRLTVL.

The J gene is TRBJ1-5, the V gene TRBV18; TCRdb reports TRBD1, a call that lacks DNA to check it against. The CDR3 contains 19 residues. The V gene's germline CDR1 is KGHSH and CDR2 LQKENI. The CDR3 sequence: CASSPNPPTIGVGDQPQHF.

This rearrangement joins TRBV7-9 to TRBJ2-2; TCRdb picks TRBD1, but there is no DNA to check that call. This CDR3 region has 17 residues. Germline V gene data show CDR1 as SEHNR and CDR2 as FQNEAQ (reference sequence). The CDR3: CASSLDPGRLDTGELFF.

The V gene is TRBV5-1, the J gene TRBJ2-1. Germline CDR1 SGHRS, CDR2 YFSETQ. This CDR3 has 14 residues. The CDR3 sequence is CASSMDRTYNEQFF.

V gene TRBV15 combines with J gene TRBJ2-7; the TCRdb call, TRBD1, lacks DNA for checking. Germline CDR1 reads LNHNV; CDR2 reads YYDKDF (reference sequence). This CDR3 contains 15 residues. The CDR3 sequence is CATSKETGGMREQYF. Full variable domain (rest looked up from reference TRBV15 and TRBJ2-7): DAMVIQNPRYQVTQFGKPVTLSCSQTLNHNVMYWYQQKSSQAPKLLFHYYDKDFNNEADTPDNFQSRRPNTSFCFLDIRSPGLGDTAMYLCATSKETGGMREQYFGPGTRLTVT.

The chain recombines TRBV4-3 with TRBJ2-3. From germline, CDR1 is LGHNA and CDR2 YSLEER. The CDR3 contains 16 residues. The CDR3 is CASSQDFDFGTDTQYF.

This chain links TRBV6-1 with TRBJ1-2. Germline lookup yields CDR1 MNHNS and CDR2 SASEGT. The CDR3 sequence is 15 residues long. CDR3 amino acids: CASSPARKTNYGYTF.

The gene calls are TRBV6-2 or TRBV6-3 and TRBJ1-1; TCRdb returns TRBD1, unconfirmable since there is no DNA. The length of the CDR3 is 13 residues. CDR1 is MNHEY and CDR2 is SVGEGT in the germline V gene. The CDR3 loop reads CASSPRGSAEAFF.

The V gene is TRBV10-3, the J gene TRBJ2-1; absent DNA, TCRdb's TRBD1 call cannot be checked. Germline V gives CDR1 ENHRY, CDR2 SYGVKD. CDR3 size: 16 residues. CDR3 sequence: CAISDPPDRGYNEQFF.

The chain recombines TRBV3-1 with TRBJ2-7; TCRdb designates TRBD2, a call that cannot be tested without DNA. CDR1 and CDR2 from the germline V gene are LGHDT and YNNKEL (reference sequence). This CDR3 region has 15 residues. The CDR3 sequence: CASSQGGLAEDEQYF.